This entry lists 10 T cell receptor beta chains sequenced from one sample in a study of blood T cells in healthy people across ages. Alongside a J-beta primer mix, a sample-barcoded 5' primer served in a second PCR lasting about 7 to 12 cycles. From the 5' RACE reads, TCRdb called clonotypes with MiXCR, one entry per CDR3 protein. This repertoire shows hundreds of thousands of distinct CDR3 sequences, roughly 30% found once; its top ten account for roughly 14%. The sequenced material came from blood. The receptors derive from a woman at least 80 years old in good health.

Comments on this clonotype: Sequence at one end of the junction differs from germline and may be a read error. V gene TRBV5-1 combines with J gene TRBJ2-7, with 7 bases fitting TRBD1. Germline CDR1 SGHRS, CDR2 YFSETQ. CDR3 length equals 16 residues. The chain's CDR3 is CASILAMGTANNEQYF. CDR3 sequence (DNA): TGCGCCAGCATCTTGGCCATGGGGACAGCCAACAATGAGCAGTACTTC.

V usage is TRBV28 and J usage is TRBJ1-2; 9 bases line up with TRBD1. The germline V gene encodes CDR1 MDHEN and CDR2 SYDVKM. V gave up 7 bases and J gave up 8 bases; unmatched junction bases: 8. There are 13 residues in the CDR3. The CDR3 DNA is TGTGCCAGCAACGGGGGACAGGGTGGAGGCTACACCTTC. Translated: CASNGGQGGGYTF.

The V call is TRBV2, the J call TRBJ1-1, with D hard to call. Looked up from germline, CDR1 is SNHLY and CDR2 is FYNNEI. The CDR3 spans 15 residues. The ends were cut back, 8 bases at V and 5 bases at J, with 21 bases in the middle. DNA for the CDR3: TGTGCCAGCCTAGCAGAATCGGGCGGTAGAACTGAAGCTTTCTTT. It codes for CASLAESGGRTEAFF.

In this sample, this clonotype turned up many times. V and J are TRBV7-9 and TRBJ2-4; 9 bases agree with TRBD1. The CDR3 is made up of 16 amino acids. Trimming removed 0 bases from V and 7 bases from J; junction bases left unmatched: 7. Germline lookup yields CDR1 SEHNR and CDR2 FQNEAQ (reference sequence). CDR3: CASSLALGTGNNIQYF. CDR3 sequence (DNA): TGTGCCAGCAGCTTAGCCCTCGGGACAGGGAATAACATTCAGTACTTC.

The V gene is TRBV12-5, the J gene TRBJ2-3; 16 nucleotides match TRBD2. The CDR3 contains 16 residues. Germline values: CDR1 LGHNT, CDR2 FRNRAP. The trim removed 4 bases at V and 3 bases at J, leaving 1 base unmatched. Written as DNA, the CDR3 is TGTGCTAGTGGTTCGGGACTAGCGGGGGGGACAGATACGCAGTATTTT. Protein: CASGSGLAGGTDTQYF.

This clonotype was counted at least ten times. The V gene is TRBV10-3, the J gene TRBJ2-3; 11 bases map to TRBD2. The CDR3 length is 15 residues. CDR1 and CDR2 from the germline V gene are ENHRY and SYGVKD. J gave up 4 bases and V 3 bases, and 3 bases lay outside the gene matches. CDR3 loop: CAISDSGGASDTQYF. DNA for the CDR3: TGTGCCATCAGTGATAGCGGGGGGGCCTCAGATACGCAGTATTTT.

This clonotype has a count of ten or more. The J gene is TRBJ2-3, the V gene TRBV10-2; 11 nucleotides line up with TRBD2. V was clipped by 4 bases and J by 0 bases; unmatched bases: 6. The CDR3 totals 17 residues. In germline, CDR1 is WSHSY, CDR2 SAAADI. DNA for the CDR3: TGCGCCAGCAGTGCGGCTAGCGGGGGGTCTAGCACAGATACGCAGTATTTT. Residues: CASSAASGGSSTDTQYF.

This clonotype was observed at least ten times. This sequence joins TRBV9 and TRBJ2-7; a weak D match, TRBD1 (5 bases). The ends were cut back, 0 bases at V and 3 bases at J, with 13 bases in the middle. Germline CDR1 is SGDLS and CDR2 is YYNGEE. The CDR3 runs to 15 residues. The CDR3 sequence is CASSVEVSGIYEQYF. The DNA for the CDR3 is TGTGCCAGCAGCGTAGAAGTTTCAGGGATCTACGAGCAGTACTTC.

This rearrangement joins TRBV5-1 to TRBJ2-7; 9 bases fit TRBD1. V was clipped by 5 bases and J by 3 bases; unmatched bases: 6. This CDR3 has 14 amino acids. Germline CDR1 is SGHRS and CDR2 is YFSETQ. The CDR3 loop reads CASRPTGGLYEQYF. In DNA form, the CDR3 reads TGCGCCAGCAGGCCGACAGGGGGTCTCTACGAGCAGTACTTC.

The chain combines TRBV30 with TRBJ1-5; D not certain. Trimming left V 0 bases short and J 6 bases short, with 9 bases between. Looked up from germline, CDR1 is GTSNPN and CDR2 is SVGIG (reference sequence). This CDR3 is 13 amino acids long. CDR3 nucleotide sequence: TGTGCCTGGAGTGTTATCGAGAGTCAGCCCCAGCATTTT. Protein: CAWSVIESQPQHF.